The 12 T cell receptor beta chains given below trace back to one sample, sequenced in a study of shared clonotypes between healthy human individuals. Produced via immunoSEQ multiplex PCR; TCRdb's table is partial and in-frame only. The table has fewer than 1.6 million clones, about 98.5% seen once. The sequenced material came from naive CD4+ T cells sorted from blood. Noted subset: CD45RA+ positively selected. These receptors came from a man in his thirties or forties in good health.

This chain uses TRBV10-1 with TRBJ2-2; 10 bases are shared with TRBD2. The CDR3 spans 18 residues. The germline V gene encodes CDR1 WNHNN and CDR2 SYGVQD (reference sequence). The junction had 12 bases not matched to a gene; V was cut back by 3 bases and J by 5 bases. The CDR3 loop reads CASSDRVLAGQWTGELFF. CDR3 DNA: TGCGCCAGCAGTGACCGGGTACTAGCGGGGCAGTGGACCGGGGAGCTGTTTTTT.

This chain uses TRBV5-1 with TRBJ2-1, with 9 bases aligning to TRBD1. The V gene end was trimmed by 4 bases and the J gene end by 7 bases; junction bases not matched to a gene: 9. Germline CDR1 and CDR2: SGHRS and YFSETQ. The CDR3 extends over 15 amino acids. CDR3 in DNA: TGCGCCAGCAGCGGTGGGACAGGGCGCGGGAATGAGCAGTTCTTC. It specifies CASSGGTGRGNEQFF.

The CDR3 coding sequence is TGTGCCAGCAGCCCCCGGGACAGGGTCCCCAATGAGCAGTTCTTC. Translating gives CASSPRDRVPNEQFF. V is TRBV5-8 and J is TRBJ2-1, with 9 bases fitting TRBD1. CDR1 and CDR2 (germline): SGHTS, YDEGEE. V dropped 4 bases and J dropped 6; count of bases not matched to a gene: 8. This CDR3 has 15 amino acids.

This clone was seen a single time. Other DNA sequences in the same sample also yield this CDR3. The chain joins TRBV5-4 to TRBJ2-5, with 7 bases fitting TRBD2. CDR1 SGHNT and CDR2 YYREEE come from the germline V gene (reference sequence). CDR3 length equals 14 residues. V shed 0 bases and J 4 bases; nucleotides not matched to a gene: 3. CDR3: CASSLASSGETQYF. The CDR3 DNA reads TGTGCCAGCAGCTTGGCCTCTAGCGGAGAGACCCAGTACTTC.

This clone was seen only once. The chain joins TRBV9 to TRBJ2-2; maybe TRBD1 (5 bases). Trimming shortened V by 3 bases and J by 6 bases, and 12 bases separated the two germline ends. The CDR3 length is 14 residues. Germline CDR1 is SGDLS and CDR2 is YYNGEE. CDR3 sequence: CASSELGPPGELFF. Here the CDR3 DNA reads TGTGCCAGCAGCGAGCTGGGGCCCCCCGGGGAGCTGTTTTTT.

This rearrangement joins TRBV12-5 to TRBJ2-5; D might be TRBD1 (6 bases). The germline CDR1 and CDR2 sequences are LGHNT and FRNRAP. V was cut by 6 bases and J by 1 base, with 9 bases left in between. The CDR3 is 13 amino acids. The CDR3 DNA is TGTGCTAGTGGCTGGGACACCCAAGAGACCCAGTACTTC. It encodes CASGWDTQETQYF.

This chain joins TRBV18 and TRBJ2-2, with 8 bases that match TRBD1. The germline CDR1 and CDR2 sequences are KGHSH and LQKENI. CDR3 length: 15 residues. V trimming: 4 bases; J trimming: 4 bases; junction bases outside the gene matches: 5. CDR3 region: CASSLGQGGTGELFF. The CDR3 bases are TGTGCCAGCTCACTAGGACAGGGCGGCACCGGGGAGCTGTTTTTT.

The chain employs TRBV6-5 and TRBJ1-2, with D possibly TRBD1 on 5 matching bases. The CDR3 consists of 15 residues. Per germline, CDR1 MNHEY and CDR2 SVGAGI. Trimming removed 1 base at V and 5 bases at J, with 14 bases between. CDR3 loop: CASSYFIGAGYGYTF. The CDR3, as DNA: TGTGCCAGCAGTTACTTTATTGGGGCTGGGTATGGCTACACCTTC.

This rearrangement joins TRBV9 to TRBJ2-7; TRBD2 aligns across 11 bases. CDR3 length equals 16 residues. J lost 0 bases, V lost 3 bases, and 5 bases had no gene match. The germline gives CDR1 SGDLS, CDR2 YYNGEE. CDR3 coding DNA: TGTGCCAGCAGCGCACAACTAGCGGGAGCCTCCTACGAGCAGTACTTC. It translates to CASSAQLAGASYEQYF.

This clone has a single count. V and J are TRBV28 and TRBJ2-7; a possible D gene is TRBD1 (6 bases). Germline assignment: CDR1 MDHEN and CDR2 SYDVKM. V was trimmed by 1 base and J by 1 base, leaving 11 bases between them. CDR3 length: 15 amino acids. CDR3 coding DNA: TGTGCCAGCAGTTTATTTGGGGGCCCGTCCTACGAGCAGTACTTC. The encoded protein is CASSLFGGPSYEQYF.

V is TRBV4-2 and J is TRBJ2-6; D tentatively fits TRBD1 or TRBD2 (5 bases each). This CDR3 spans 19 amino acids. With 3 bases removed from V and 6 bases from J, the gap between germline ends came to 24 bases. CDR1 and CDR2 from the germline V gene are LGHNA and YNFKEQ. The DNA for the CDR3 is TGTGCCAGCAGCCAGCCCAGTGGGACCGCTACTGGGTTGGCCAACGTCCTGACTTTC. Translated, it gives CASSQPSGTATGLANVLTF.

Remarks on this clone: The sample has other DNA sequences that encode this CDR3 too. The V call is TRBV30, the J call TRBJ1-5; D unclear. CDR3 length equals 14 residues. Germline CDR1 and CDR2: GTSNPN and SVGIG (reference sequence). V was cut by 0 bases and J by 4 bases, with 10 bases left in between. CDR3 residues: CAWSVRRGNQPQHF. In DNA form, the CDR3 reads TGTGCCTGGAGTGTTAGACGGGGAAATCAGCCCCAGCATTTT.